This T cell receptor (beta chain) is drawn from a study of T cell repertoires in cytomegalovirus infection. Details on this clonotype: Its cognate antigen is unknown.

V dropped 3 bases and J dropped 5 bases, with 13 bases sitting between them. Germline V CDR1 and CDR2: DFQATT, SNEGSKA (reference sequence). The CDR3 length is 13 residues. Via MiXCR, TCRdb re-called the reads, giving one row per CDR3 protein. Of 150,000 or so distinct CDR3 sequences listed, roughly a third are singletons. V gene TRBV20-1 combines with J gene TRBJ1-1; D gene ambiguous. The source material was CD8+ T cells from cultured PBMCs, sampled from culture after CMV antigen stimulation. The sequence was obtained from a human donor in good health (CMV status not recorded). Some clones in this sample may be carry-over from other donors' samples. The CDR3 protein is CSARSPEGTEAFF. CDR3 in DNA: TGCAGTGCTAGGAGCCCGGAGGGTACTGAAGCTTTCTTT.